The rows below give T cell receptor beta chains drawn from one sample of a study of radiation and T cells in renal cell carcinoma. Produced via immunoSEQ multiplex PCR; TCRdb's table is partial and in-frame only. The profile shows 130,000 to 150,000 clones, approximately 90% of them singletons. The sequencing here drew on blood, taken from a patient whose treatment included radiotherapy and nephrectomy. The receptors derive from a woman in her seventies with renal cell carcinoma. CDR3s include the opening cysteine and the closing phenylalanine or tryptophan. D genes are given only for firm matches. Clone size is given for some rows only: seen once, a few or many times, or a class if the clone is expanded.

>.|TRBJ1-3|.|TRBV7-2
TGTGCCAGCAGCCCCGGAGGAGCCAACATCGGAAACACCATATATTTT
CASSPGGANIGNTIYF
>TRBD2|TRBJ2-1|.|TRBV27
TGTGCCAGCAGTTTATTTTCTAGCGGGGGGCGCTACAATGAGCAGTTCTTC
CASSLFSSGGRYNEQFF
>TRBD1|TRBJ1-6|.|TRBV18
TGTGCCAGCTCTAGACAGGGCGGCAATTCACCCCTCCACTTT
CASSRQGGNSPLHF
>TRBD1|TRBJ2-5|.|TRBV5-8
TGTGCCAGCAGACAGACAGGGGGAGGAGAGACCCAGTACTTC
CASRQTGGGETQYF
>.|TRBJ1-1|.|TRBV7-2
TGTGCCAGCAGCTTAGCTGCGGATCGTAGCACTGAAGCTTTCTTT
CASSLAADRSTEAFF
>.|TRBJ1-3|.|TRBV7-2
TGTGCCAGCAGCCTGCGGGGCAGGGATTCTGGAAACACCATATATTTT
CASSLRGRDSGNTIYF
>.|TRBJ1-1|few|TRBV30
TGTGCCTGGGGGGTAGGGACTGAAGCTTTCTTT
CAWGVGTEAFF
>TRBD1|TRBJ1-2|.|TRBV5-4
TGTGCCAGCAGCTTACCTACAACGACAGGGTCCGTATTC
CASSLPTTTGSVF
>.|TRBJ1-2|few|TRBV2
TGTGCCAGCAGCCTTAGGGGGACATTCGGCGGTGGCTACACCTTC
CASSLRGTFGGGYTF
>.|TRBJ1-1|.|TRBV19
TGTGCCAGTAGTATTAGGGGCACCGCTTCGAGGAACACTGAAGCTTTCTTT
CASSIRGTASRNTEAFF
>TRBD2|TRBJ2-7|once|TRBV28
TGTGCCAGCAGCGAGGCTTGGGGACTAGCGGGCATCGAGCAGTACTTC
CASSEAWGLAGIEQYF
>.|TRBJ2-5|.|TRBV11-2
TGTGCCAGCAGCTTAACTGCCGCCTTAAATCAAGAGACCCAGTACTTC
CASSLTAALNQETQYF
>.|TRBJ2-2|.|TRBV27
TGTGCCAGCAGTGAAGGGAGGTGGGGATTTGGTGCGAACACCGGGGAGCTGTTTTTT
CASSEGRWGFGANTGELFF